These 3 T cell receptor beta chains were all obtained from the same sample, sequenced in a study of blood T cell repertoires in COVID-19. TCRdb's table, derived via immunoSEQ multiplex PCR, lists solely in-frame clones and lacks some. Of 95,000 to 150,000 clones in the sample, around 64% were seen once. Sample: peripheral blood. The receptors come from a human donor with acute or convalescent COVID-19. The donor label of this sample is uncertain.

The chain is built from TRBV28 and TRBJ2-7; D possibly corresponds to TRBD2 (5 bases). From germline, CDR1 is MDHEN and CDR2 SYDVKM. This CDR3 has 12 residues. V was pared by 2 bases and J by 5 bases, with 7 bases between. The CDR3 protein is CASSLRGDEQYV. CDR3 coding DNA: TGTGCCAGCAGTTTACGGGGTGACGAGCAGTACGTC.

Remarks on this clone: Other DNA sequences in the sample encode the same CDR3. The chain recombines TRBV28 with TRBJ2-4; tentatively, D is TRBD1 (6 bases). The CDR3 covers 13 residues. Per the germline V gene, CDR1 is MDHEN and CDR2 is SYDVKM. V gave up 5 bases and J gave up 6 bases, with 11 bases separating them. CDR3 sequence: CASSAGTPNIQYF. For the CDR3, the DNA is TGTGCCAGCAGTGCCGGGACACCAAACATTCAGTACTTC.

The CDR3 is CAWSPRGRGSNQPQHF. CDR3 coding DNA: TGTGCCTGGAGTCCCAGGGGGAGAGGGAGCAATCAGCCCCAGCATTTT. The chain employs TRBV30 and TRBJ1-5; 7 bases are shared with TRBD1. Unmatched junction bases numbered 8, after V lost 2 bases and J lost 1 base. Per the germline V gene, CDR1 is GTSNPN and CDR2 is SVGIG (reference sequence). CDR3 size: 16 residues.